This T cell receptor (beta chain) was sequenced during a study of blood T cell repertoires in COVID-19. Study-wide background: The United States, Italy and Spain provided the acute and convalescent COVID-19 samples. PBMCs, B-cell-depleted T cells, or T cells were the source of the cDNA or gDNA that made up the material.

As originally analysed: Estimation of nucleated cell counts was performed using reference gene primer amplification. The assay was immunoSEQ multiplex PCR, and TCRdb's table has in-frame clones only and misses some. That table gives V, J and clone size, and the DNA gave D and trimming. Of 100,000 to 150,000 clones listed, under 95% are singletons. Germline CDR1 reads LNHNV; CDR2 reads YYDKDF (reference sequence). V was shortened by 5 bases and J by 5 bases, with 15 bases between the two germline ends. The CDR3 has 15 amino acids. Sequencing was done on a sample of peripheral blood. The V and J genes are TRBV15 and TRBJ2-2, with a possible D match to TRBD1 (5 bases). This TCR was recovered from a man aged 45-65 years with active COVID-19. The CDR3 spells CATSAILQATGELFF. CDR3 in DNA: TGTGCCACCAGCGCGATACTACAGGCGACCGGGGAGCTGTTTTTT. Looking up the rest from reference TRBV15 and TRBJ2-2 gives the full variable domain: DAMVIQNPRYQVTQFGKPVTLSCSQTLNHNVMYWYQQKSSQAPKLLFHYYDKDFNNEADTPDNFQSRRPNTSFCFLDIRSPGLGDTAMYLCATSAILQATGELFFGEGSRLTVL.